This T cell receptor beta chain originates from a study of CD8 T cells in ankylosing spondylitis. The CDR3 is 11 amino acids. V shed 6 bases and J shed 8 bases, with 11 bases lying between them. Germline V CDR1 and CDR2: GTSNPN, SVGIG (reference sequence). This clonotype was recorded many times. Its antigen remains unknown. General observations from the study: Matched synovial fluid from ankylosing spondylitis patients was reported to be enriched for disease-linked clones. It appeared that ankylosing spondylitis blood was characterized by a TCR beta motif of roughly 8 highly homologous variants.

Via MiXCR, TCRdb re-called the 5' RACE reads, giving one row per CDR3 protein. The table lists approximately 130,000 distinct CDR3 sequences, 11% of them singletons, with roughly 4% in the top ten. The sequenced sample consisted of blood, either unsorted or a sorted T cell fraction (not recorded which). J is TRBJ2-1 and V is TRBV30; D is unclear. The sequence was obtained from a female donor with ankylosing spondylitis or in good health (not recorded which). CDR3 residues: CACGLADEQFF. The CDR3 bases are TGTGCCTGTGGTCTCGCCGATGAGCAGTTCTTC.